The 3 T cell receptor beta chains given below trace back to one sample, sequenced in a study of T cell responses to AZD1222 COVID-19 vaccine. Method: immunoSEQ multiplex PCR; TCRdb's copy keeps in-frame clones and lacks some. The sample lists 93,000 or so clones, roughly 91% occurring once. The source material was peripheral blood, sampled on day 0 of AZD1222 vaccination. These receptors were collected from an adult in good health.

The rearrangement uses TRBV30 and TRBJ1-2; D may be TRBD1 (6 bases). V was pared by 1 base and J by 8 bases, with 23 bases between. The germline V gene has CDR1 GTSNPN and CDR2 SVGIG (reference sequence). The CDR3 has 16 amino acids. CDR3 region: CAWSGPEGPGVSGYTF. The CDR3 region has the DNA TGTGCCTGGAGTGGCCCTGAGGGACCAGGGGTCTCGGGCTACACCTTC.

The chain combines TRBV6-1 with TRBJ1-2; a possible D gene is TRBD1 (6 bases). Germline V gene lookup returns CDR1 MNHNS and CDR2 SASEGT. The CDR3 sequence is 12 residues long. V was pared by 5 bases and J by 5 bases, with 9 bases between. The CDR3 loop reads CASSNRDYGYTF. The CDR3, as DNA: TGTGCCAGCAGTAACAGGGATTATGGCTACACCTTC.

This clone has a single count. V and J are TRBV4-2 and TRBJ2-5, with 8 bases identical to TRBD1. Germline-derived CDR1 and CDR2 are LGHNA and YNFKEQ. The CDR3 has 14 amino acids. J lost 5 bases, V lost 1 base, and 3 bases had no gene match. In DNA form, the CDR3 reads TGTGCCAGCAGCCAAGGGCGGACAGGGGAGACCCAGTACTTC. Its protein product is CASSQGRTGETQYF.